The source of this T cell receptor beta chain is a study of identical twins. TCRdb itself ran the 5' RACE reads through MiXCR, one entry per CDR3 protein. Of about 660,000 distinct CDR3 sequences in the sample, over 8.5% were seen once. The CDR3 sequence is 10 residues long. The germline gives CDR1 MNHNY, CDR2 SVGAGI (reference sequence). V was shortened by 6 bases and J by 6 bases, with 6 bases between the two germline ends. Healthy Caucasian donors formed the entire cohort. These data were also reused for a study on yellow fever vaccine responses in identical twins.

This chain uses TRBV6-6 with TRBJ2-7, with D unresolved. The sequenced sample was PBMCs. The source of this sequence is a woman in her late teens or twenties in good health. CDR3: CASRDGEQYF. The CDR3 DNA reads TGTGCCAGCAGAGACGGCGAGCAGTACTTC.